The present TCR beta chain was sequenced within a study of blood T cell repertoires in COVID-19. Study details: Sites in the United States, Italy and Spain provided acute and convalescent COVID-19 samples. PBMCs, B-cell-depleted T cells, or T cells were the source of the cDNA or gDNA that made up the material.

This clone was picked up a small number of times. In the study's own analysis: Researchers report that nucleated cell counts were estimated from reference gene primer amplification. Sequencing used immunoSEQ multiplex PCR; TCRdb keeps in-frame clones, though not all of them. The V and J calls and clone size are taken from that table; D and trimming were inferred from the DNA. This sample has about 210,000 clones, with roughly 82% found just once. The germline V gene has CDR1 SNHLY and CDR2 FYNNEI. Trimming removed 6 bases from V and 9 bases from J; junction bases left unmatched: 8. The CDR3 totals 13 residues.

Material: peripheral blood. The TCR originated in a woman in her thirties or forties with acute or convalescent COVID-19. The V call is TRBV2, the J call TRBJ1-5, with TRBD1 matching 7 bases. CDR3 in amino acids: CASSGQVSGPQHF. The CDR3 DNA reads TGTGCCAGCAGCGGACAGGTCTCGGGGCCCCAGCATTTT. Using reference TRBV2 and TRBJ1-5 for the parts outside the CDR3, the full variable domain is EPEVTQTPSHQVTQMGQEVILRCVPISNHLYFYWYRQILGQKVEFLVSFYNNEISEKSEIFDDQFSVERPDGSNFTLKIRSTKLEDSAMYFCASSGQVSGPQHFGDGTRLSIL.